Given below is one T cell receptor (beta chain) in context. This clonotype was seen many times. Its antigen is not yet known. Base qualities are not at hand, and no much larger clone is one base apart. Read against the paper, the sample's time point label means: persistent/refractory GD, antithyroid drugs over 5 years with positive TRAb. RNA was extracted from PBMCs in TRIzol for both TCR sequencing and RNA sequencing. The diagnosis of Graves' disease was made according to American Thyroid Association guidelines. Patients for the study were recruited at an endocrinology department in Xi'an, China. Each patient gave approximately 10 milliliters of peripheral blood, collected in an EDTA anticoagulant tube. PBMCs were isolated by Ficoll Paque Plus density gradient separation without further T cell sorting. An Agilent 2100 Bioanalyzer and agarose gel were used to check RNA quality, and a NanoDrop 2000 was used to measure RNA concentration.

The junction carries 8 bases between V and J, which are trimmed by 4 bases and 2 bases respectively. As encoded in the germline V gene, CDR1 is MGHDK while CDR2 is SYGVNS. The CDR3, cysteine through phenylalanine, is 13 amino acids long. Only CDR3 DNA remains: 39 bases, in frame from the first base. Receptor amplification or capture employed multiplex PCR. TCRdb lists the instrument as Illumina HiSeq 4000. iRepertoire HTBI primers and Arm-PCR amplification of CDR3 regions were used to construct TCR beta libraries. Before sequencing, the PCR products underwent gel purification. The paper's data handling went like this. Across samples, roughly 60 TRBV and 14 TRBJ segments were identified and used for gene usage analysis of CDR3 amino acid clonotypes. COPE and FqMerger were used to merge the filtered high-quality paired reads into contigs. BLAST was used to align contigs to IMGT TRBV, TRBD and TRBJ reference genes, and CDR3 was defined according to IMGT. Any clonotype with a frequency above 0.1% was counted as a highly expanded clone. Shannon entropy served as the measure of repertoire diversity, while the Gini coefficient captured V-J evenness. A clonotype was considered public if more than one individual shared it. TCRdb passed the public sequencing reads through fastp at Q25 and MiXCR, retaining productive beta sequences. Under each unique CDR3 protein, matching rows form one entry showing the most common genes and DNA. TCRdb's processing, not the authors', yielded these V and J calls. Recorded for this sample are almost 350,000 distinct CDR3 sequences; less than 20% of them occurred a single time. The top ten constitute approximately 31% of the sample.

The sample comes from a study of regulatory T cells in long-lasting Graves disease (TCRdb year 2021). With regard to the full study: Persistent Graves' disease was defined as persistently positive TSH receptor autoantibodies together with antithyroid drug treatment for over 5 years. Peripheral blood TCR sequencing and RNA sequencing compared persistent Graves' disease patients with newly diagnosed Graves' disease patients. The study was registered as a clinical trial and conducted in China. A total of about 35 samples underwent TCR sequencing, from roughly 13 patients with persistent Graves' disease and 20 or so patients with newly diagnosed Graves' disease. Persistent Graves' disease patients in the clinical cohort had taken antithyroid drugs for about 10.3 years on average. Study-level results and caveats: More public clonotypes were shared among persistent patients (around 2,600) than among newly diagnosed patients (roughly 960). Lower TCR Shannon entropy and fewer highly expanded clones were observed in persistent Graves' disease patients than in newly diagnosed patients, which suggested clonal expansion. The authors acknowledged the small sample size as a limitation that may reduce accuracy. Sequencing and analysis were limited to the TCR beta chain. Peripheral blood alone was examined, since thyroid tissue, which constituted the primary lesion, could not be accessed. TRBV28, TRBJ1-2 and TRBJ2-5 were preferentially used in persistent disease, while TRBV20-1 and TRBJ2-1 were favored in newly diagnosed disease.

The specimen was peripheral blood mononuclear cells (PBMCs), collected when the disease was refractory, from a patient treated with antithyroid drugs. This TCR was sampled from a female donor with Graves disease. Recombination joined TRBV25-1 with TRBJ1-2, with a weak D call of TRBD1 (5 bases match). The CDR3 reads CASSARQNYGYTF. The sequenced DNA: TGTGCCAGCAGTGCGAGACAGAACTATGGCTACACCTTC.